What follows are 18 T cell receptor beta chains derived from one specimen sequenced in a study of blood T cell repertoires in COVID-19. Clones were read by immunoSEQ multiplex PCR, and TCRdb kept only the in-frame ones, dropping some. The data hold about 400,000 clones, with approximately 85% observed a single time. The sample taken for sequencing was PBMCs or T cells enriched from blood (not recorded which). Receptors originate from a woman aged 40 to 50 with acute COVID-19.

The gene calls are TRBV29-1 and TRBJ1-3; tentatively, D is TRBD1 (5 bases). Germline values: CDR1 SQVTM, CDR2 ANQGSEA. The V end was cut by 6 bases, the J end by 2 bases, with 11 bases between. This CDR3 is built from 13 residues. The CDR3 here is CSVVRETGNTIYF. The CDR3 DNA follows: TGCAGCGTCGTCAGGGAAACTGGAAACACCATATATTTT.

The chain carries TRBV5-8 and TRBJ2-2, with TRBD2 matching over 9 bases. The CDR3 spans 17 residues. Germline V gives CDR1 SGHTS, CDR2 YDEGEE. The ends lost 4 bases at V and 1 base at J; junction bases unmatched: 8. CDR3 nucleotides: TGTGCCAGCAGCCGGGAGCCGACTAGCGGGAACACCGGGGAGCTGTTTTTT. Its protein product is CASSREPTSGNTGELFF.

As DNA, the CDR3 is TGTGCCAGCAGCACGGGACTAGCGGGGAGGACTCCTAGCACAGATACGCAGTATTTT. Amino acids: CASSTGLAGRTPSTDTQYF. This chain joins TRBV27 and TRBJ2-3; 13 nucleotides align to TRBD2. CDR1 MNHEY and CDR2 SMNVEV come from the germline V gene (reference sequence). The CDR3 runs 19 residues. The V gene end was trimmed by 6 bases and the J gene end by 0 bases; junction bases not matched to a gene: 12.

This sequence joins TRBV18 and TRBJ1-1; no definite D call. Germline CDR1 KGHSH, CDR2 LQKENI. This CDR3 contains 12 residues. V was shortened by 2 bases and J by 8 bases, with 9 bases between the two germline ends. This CDR3 is CASSPTGEEAFF. The CDR3 region has the DNA TGTGCCAGCTCACCAACCGGGGAGGAAGCTTTCTTT.

As for this clone: The sample has other DNA sequences that encode this CDR3 too. The genes are TRBV5-1 and TRBJ2-7; 8 positions match TRBD1. The junction had 3 bases not matched to a gene; V was cut back by 0 bases and J by 1 base. The CDR3 has 15 amino acids. CDR1 and CDR2 from the germline V gene are SGHRS and YFSETQ. The CDR3 bases are TGCGCCAGCAGCTTGGGGCAGGGGGCGTCCTACGAGCAGTACTTC. Translation gives CASSLGQGASYEQYF.

This clone was observed a handful of times. This sample also contains other DNA sequences that code for the same CDR3. The chain employs TRBV6-5 and TRBJ1-1; 7 bases are a match to TRBD1. Trimming at V came to 0 bases and at J to 1 base, leaving 2 bases not matched to a gene. Germline V gene sequence: CDR1 MNHEY, CDR2 SVGAGI. CDR3 length: 15 amino acids. DNA of the CDR3: TGTGCCAGCAGTTACTCAGCAGGGGGGAACACTGAAGCTTTCTTT. Amino acids: CASSYSAGGNTEAFF.

In the case of this clone: The same CDR3 is also encoded by other DNA sequences in this sample. In DNA, the CDR3 is TGTGCCAGTAGTATAGGTCAGGGGAATTCACCCCTCCACTTT. Amino acids: CASSIGQGNSPLHF. The genes are TRBV19 and TRBJ1-6, with D tentatively TRBD1 (6 bases). The CDR3 is made up of 14 amino acids. Germline CDR1 is LNHDA and CDR2 is SQIVND (reference sequence). V lost 1 base to trimming and J lost 7 bases, with 8 bases between them.

The chain joins TRBV15 to TRBJ1-4; a possible D gene is TRBD1 (5 bases). Germline V gene sequence: CDR1 LNHNV, CDR2 YYDKDF (reference sequence). The germline V and J ends were trimmed by 1 base and 6 bases, with 12 bases remaining between them. This CDR3 has 15 amino acids. The CDR3, as DNA: TGTGCCACCAGCAGAGCTGGGGCAATGGATGAAAAACTGTTTTTT. Translating gives CATSRAGAMDEKLFF. The whole variable domain, filled in from reference TRBV15 and TRBJ1-4, reads DAMVIQNPRYQVTQFGKPVTLSCSQTLNHNVMYWYQQKSSQAPKLLFHYYDKDFNNEADTPDNFQSRRPNTSFCFLDIRSPGLGDTAMYLCATSRAGAMDEKLFFGSGTQLSVL.

This chain links TRBV29-1 with TRBJ1-1; D may be TRBD1 (5 bases). Trimming took off 6 bases at V and 5 bases at J, with 16 bases between the two ends. This CDR3 is built from 13 residues. The germline gives CDR1 SQVTM, CDR2 ANQGSEA. CDR3 sequence: CSVNQRGGTEAFF. As DNA, the CDR3 is TGCAGCGTCAACCAGAGGGGAGGTACTGAAGCTTTCTTT.

This chain connects TRBV6-1 to TRBJ2-7; possibly TRBD1 for D (6 bases). The CDR3 totals 18 residues. Between the trimmed V and J ends, which lost 2 bases and 4 bases, there was a span of 24 bases. Germline V gene data show CDR1 as MNHNS and CDR2 as SASEGT. The CDR3 nucleotides read TGTGCCAGCAGTGAACAGGGGTTCGTTTCATCCTCCCAATACGAGCAGTACTTC. Amino acid sequence: CASSEQGFVSSSQYEQYF.

The chain recombines TRBV5-1 with TRBJ1-2; the D gene is possibly TRBD1 (5 bases). This CDR3 spans 12 amino acids. CDR1 is SGHRS and CDR2 is YFSETQ in the germline V gene. The germline V and J ends were trimmed by 0 bases and 14 bases, with 14 bases remaining between them. Written as DNA, the CDR3 is TGCGCCAGCAGCTTGGCTGGAGGGGTGGAGACCTTC. Its translation: CASSLAGGVETF. The variable domain in full, completed from reference TRBV5-1 and TRBJ1-2, reads KAGVTQTPRYLIKTRGQQVTLSCSPISGHRSVSWYQQTPGQGLQFLFEYFSETQRNKGNFPGRFSGRQFSNSRSEMNVSTLELGDSALYLCASSLAGGVETFGSGTRLTVV.

V usage is TRBV6-5 and J usage is TRBJ2-1; 8 positions match TRBD1. The CDR3 totals 13 residues. V gave up 3 bases and J gave up 13 bases; unmatched junction bases: 8. Germline CDR1 is MNHEY and CDR2 is SVGAGI. The CDR3 region has the DNA TGTGCCAGCAGTTATATGGGACAGGACTATCAGTTCTTC. It specifies CASSYMGQDYQFF.

V is TRBV11-3 and J is TRBJ2-1; 7 bases are a match to TRBD1. Losses at the gene ends were 5 bases for V and 8 bases for J; bases not matched to a gene: 12. CDR3 length equals 15 residues. CDR1 is SGHNT and CDR2 is YENEEA in the germline V gene. In DNA form, the CDR3 reads TGTGCCAGCAGCACACTCGACAGGGTCGGGGATGAGCAGTTCTTC. Translating gives CASSTLDRVGDEQFF.

The chain couples TRBV19 to TRBJ1-2; perhaps TRBD1 as D (5 bases). This CDR3 has 13 amino acids. V was cut by 3 bases and J by 3 bases, with 8 bases left in between. CDR1 is LNHDA, CDR2 SQIVND, per germline (reference sequence). CDR3 residues: CASSIRGDYGYTF. Here the CDR3 DNA reads TGTGCCAGTAGTATTCGGGGGGACTATGGCTACACCTTC.

The count of this clone is one. The chain links TRBV28 to TRBJ1-5; D uncertain. This CDR3 comprises 12 residues. CDR1 and CDR2 (germline): MDHEN, SYDVKM. Trimming stripped 7 bases from V and 6 bases from J, with 10 bases between. CDR3: CASKSGSQPQHF. As DNA, the CDR3 is TGTGCCAGCAAGTCCGGTTCTCAGCCCCAGCATTTT.

The CDR3 region has the DNA TGTGCCAGCAGCAGAGAGTTCGGGAAAGACTTTCACACTGAAGCTTTCTTT. It yields the protein CASSREFGKDFHTEAFF. V usage is TRBV7-9 and J usage is TRBJ1-1; D is ambiguous. V was pared by 5 bases and J by 3 bases, with 22 bases between. CDR1 and CDR2 from the germline V gene are SEHNR and FQNEAQ (reference sequence). This CDR3 contains 17 residues. The full variable domain, completed using reference TRBV7-9 and TRBJ1-1, is DTGVSQNPRHKITKRGQNVTFRCDPISEHNRLYWYRQTLGQGPEFLTYFQNEAQLEKSRLLSDRFSAERPKGSFSTLEIQRTEQGDSAMYLCASSREFGKDFHTEAFFGQGTRLTVV.

The chain combines TRBV7-2 with TRBJ1-2; weak D call: TRBD1 (6 bases). This CDR3 is 13 amino acids long. The V end lost 4 bases, the J end lost 7 bases, and 13 bases lay between the germline ends. Germline loops: CDR1 SGHTA, CDR2 FQGNSA. This CDR3 reads CASSWNRVSGYTF. CDR3 bases: TGTGCCAGCAGCTGGAACAGGGTATCTGGCTACACCTTC.

The chain has TRBV27 and TRBJ2-1; 9 positions agree with TRBD1. Germline V gene lookup returns CDR1 MNHEY and CDR2 SMNVEV (reference sequence). The ends lost 8 bases at V and 7 bases at J; junction bases unmatched: 9. The CDR3 contains 14 residues. This chain's CDR3 is CASSWGTGTNEQFF. The CDR3 DNA reads as TGTGCCAGCTCCTGGGGGACAGGGACTAATGAGCAGTTCTTC.